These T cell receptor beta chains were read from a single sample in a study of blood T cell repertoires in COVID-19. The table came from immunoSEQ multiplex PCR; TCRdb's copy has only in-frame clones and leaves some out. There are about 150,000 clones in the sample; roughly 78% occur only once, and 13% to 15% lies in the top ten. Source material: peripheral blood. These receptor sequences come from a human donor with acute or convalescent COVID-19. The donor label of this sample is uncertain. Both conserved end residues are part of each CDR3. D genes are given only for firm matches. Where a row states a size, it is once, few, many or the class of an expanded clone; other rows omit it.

CDR3nt: TGTGCCAGCAGCCAAATCCCAAGCGAGCAGTTCTTC
CDR3aa: CASSQIPSEQFF
j_gene: TRBJ2-1
d_gene: NA
abundance: NA
v_gene: TRBV3-1/TRBV3-2

CDR3nt: TGTGCCAGCAGCTTAGGCGGGACAGGGCAGGCCCAGCATTTT
CDR3aa: CASSLGGTGQAQHF
j_gene: TRBJ1-5
d_gene: TRBD1
abundance: few
v_gene: TRBV11-2

CDR3nt: TGTGCCAGCAGCTTCGTGAGGGGGTTCGAAAATGAGCAGTTCTTC
CDR3aa: CASSFVRGFENEQFF
j_gene: TRBJ2-1
d_gene: NA
abundance: once
v_gene: TRBV5-5

CDR3nt: TGCAGCGCTATTGACAGGGACTATGGCTACACCTTC
CDR3aa: CSAIDRDYGYTF
j_gene: TRBJ1-2
d_gene: TRBD1
abundance: NA
v_gene: TRBV29-1

CDR3nt: TGTGCCAGCGTAGGACAGGCCGCAACGGGCTACACCTTC
CDR3aa: CASVGQAATGYTF
j_gene: TRBJ1-2
d_gene: TRBD1
abundance: NA
v_gene: TRBV6-5

CDR3nt: TGTGCCAGCAGCTACAGCTCCGGAAACACCATATATTTT
CDR3aa: CASSYSSGNTIYF
j_gene: TRBJ1-3
d_gene: NA
abundance: NA
v_gene: TRBV6-5

CDR3nt: TGTGCCAGTAGTCCCGGGACAGGGGGCTCTGGGGCCAACGTCCTGACTTTC
CDR3aa: CASSPGTGGSGANVLTF
j_gene: TRBJ2-6
d_gene: TRBD1
abundance: NA
v_gene: TRBV19

CDR3nt: TGTGCCAGCAGCCGTGCGCTAGAGCAGTACTTC
CDR3aa: CASSRALEQYF
j_gene: TRBJ2-7
d_gene: NA
abundance: NA
v_gene: TRBV7-8

CDR3nt: TGTGCCTGGAGTGGACAGGGCCATCAGCCCCAGCATTTT
CDR3aa: CAWSGQGHQPQHF
j_gene: TRBJ1-5
d_gene: TRBD1
abundance: NA
v_gene: TRBV30

CDR3nt: TGTGCCACCAGCACGGGACAGGGGGCCTACGAGCAGTACTTC
CDR3aa: CATSTGQGAYEQYF
j_gene: TRBJ2-7
d_gene: TRBD1
abundance: NA
v_gene: TRBV15

CDR3nt: TGTGCCAGCAGCCCGGGACAGGGTGTTAGTGGCTACACCTTC
CDR3aa: CASSPGQGVSGYTF
j_gene: TRBJ1-2
d_gene: TRBD1
abundance: NA
v_gene: TRBV6-5

CDR3nt: TGTGCCAGCAGCTTCTTGGACAGGGACTCTGGAGGCTACACCTTC
CDR3aa: CASSFLDRDSGGYTF
j_gene: TRBJ1-2
d_gene: TRBD1
abundance: NA
v_gene: TRBV7-2

CDR3nt: TGCAGCCTTGGGGGCTATGGGGGGTGGATGAATGAGCAGTTCTTC
CDR3aa: CSLGGYGGWMNEQFF
j_gene: TRBJ2-1
d_gene: NA
abundance: NA
v_gene: TRBV29-1

CDR3nt: TGTGCCAGCAGCGGGAGGGGCTCCTACGAGCAGTACTTC
CDR3aa: CASSGRGSYEQYF
j_gene: TRBJ2-7
d_gene: TRBD2
abundance: NA
v_gene: TRBV2

CDR3nt: TGTGCCAGCAGCCTACTAGCGGGGAAACCCACAGATACGCAGTATTTT
CDR3aa: CASSLLAGKPTDTQYF
j_gene: TRBJ2-3
d_gene: TRBD2
abundance: NA
v_gene: TRBV3-1/TRBV3-2

CDR3nt: TGTGCCAGCATTTACGGGACAGGGAACGCTGAAGCTTTCTTT
CDR3aa: CASIYGTGNAEAFF
j_gene: TRBJ1-1
d_gene: TRBD1
abundance: NA
v_gene: TRBV6-5

CDR3nt: TGCGCCAGCAGCGTAACAGGGGATTCACCCCTCCACTTT
CDR3aa: CASSVTGDSPLHF
j_gene: TRBJ1-6
d_gene: TRBD1
abundance: once
v_gene: TRBV5-1

CDR3nt: TGTGCCAGCAGCTTAGGGGGCATGAACACCATATATTTT
CDR3aa: CASSLGGMNTIYF
j_gene: TRBJ1-3
d_gene: NA
abundance: once
v_gene: TRBV7-9

CDR3nt: TGTGCCAGCATCCCCGCCGACAGGGAGAACACTGAAGCTTTCTTT
CDR3aa: CASIPADRENTEAFF
j_gene: TRBJ1-1
d_gene: TRBD1
abundance: NA
v_gene: TRBV6-5

CDR3nt: TGTGCCAGCAGTTCAGGCGGAGGAACAGATACGCAGTATTTT
CDR3aa: CASSSGGGTDTQYF
j_gene: TRBJ2-3
d_gene: NA
abundance: NA
v_gene: TRBV6-5

CDR3nt: TGTGCCAGCAGCCTCTATCAACAGGGTTGGCAGCCCCAGCATTTT
CDR3aa: CASSLYQQGWQPQHF
j_gene: TRBJ1-5
d_gene: NA
abundance: NA
v_gene: TRBV5-6

CDR3nt: TGTGCCAGCAGCTTAGTGGGGGGATCACCCCTCCACTTT
CDR3aa: CASSLVGGSPLHF
j_gene: TRBJ1-6
d_gene: NA
abundance: NA
v_gene: TRBV11-3

CDR3nt: TGTGCCAGTAGTGCGAACAGGGGGCGGGGAGAGACCCAGTACTTC
CDR3aa: CASSANRGRGETQYF
j_gene: TRBJ2-5
d_gene: TRBD1
abundance: NA
v_gene: TRBV19

CDR3nt: TGTGCCAGCAGCTCCTCAATTTTGGTTGGGACAGGGAAGCGAGGCTACACCTTC
CDR3aa: CASSSSILVGTGKRGYTF
j_gene: TRBJ1-2
d_gene: TRBD1
abundance: NA
v_gene: TRBV14

CDR3nt: TGTGCCAGCAGCCAACGGACAGGGGGCGACGCGAGTCAGCCCCAGCATTTT
CDR3aa: CASSQRTGGDASQPQHF
j_gene: TRBJ1-5
d_gene: TRBD1
abundance: NA
v_gene: TRBV4-2

CDR3nt: TGCGCCAGCAGCTTGTTAGGGACAGGGACAAATCAGCCCCAGCATTTT
CDR3aa: CASSLLGTGTNQPQHF
j_gene: TRBJ1-5
d_gene: TRBD1
abundance: many
v_gene: TRBV5-1

CDR3nt: TGTGCCTGGAGTGTAATAAGGCGGGCCTATGGCTACACCTTC
CDR3aa: CAWSVIRRAYGYTF
j_gene: TRBJ1-2
d_gene: NA
abundance: NA
v_gene: TRBV30

CDR3nt: TGTGCCACCAGTGATTATAGCGGGGGGGACGAGACCCAGTACTTC
CDR3aa: CATSDYSGGDETQYF
j_gene: TRBJ2-5
d_gene: TRBD2
abundance: NA
v_gene: TRBV24-1

CDR3nt: TGTGCCATCAGTGAGAGAGGAGTTGGCTACACCTTC
CDR3aa: CAISERGVGYTF
j_gene: TRBJ1-2
d_gene: NA
abundance: few
v_gene: TRBV10-3

CDR3nt: TGTGCCAGCAGTTACGCCCGACACAGCTCTGGAAACACCATATATTTT
CDR3aa: CASSYARHSSGNTIYF
j_gene: TRBJ1-3
d_gene: NA
abundance: NA
v_gene: TRBV6-5

CDR3nt: TGTGCCAGCAGTAACAAACGGGGGCCCCTCCACTTT
CDR3aa: CASSNKRGPLHF
j_gene: TRBJ1-6
d_gene: NA
abundance: NA
v_gene: TRBV6-5

CDR3nt: TGTGCCAGTAAAGCCGGGACAGGGGGGAGGAACACTGAAGCTTTCTTT
CDR3aa: CASKAGTGGRNTEAFF
j_gene: TRBJ1-1
d_gene: TRBD1
abundance: once
v_gene: TRBV19

CDR3nt: TGTGCCAGCAGCTTAGTCGGGGACACTGAAGCTTTCTTT
CDR3aa: CASSLVGDTEAFF
j_gene: TRBJ1-1
d_gene: NA
abundance: NA
v_gene: TRBV7-2

CDR3nt: TGTGCCAGCAGCTTCGGGGGTAATGGCTACACCTTC
CDR3aa: CASSFGGNGYTF
j_gene: TRBJ1-2
d_gene: NA
abundance: NA
v_gene: TRBV11-3

CDR3nt: TGTGCCAGCACCGCGGGGTATGGCTACACCTTC
CDR3aa: CASTAGYGYTF
j_gene: TRBJ1-2
d_gene: NA
abundance: NA
v_gene: TRBV12-3/TRBV12-4

CDR3nt: TGTGCCAGCAGTCACCCCTGGGCCATTAGGACTGAAGCTTTCTTT
CDR3aa: CASSHPWAIRTEAFF
j_gene: TRBJ1-1
d_gene: NA
abundance: NA
v_gene: TRBV6-5

CDR3nt: TGTGCCAGCTGGGAGGGCTACACCTTC
CDR3aa: CASWEGYTF
j_gene: TRBJ1-2
d_gene: NA
abundance: once
v_gene: TRBV25-1

CDR3nt: TGCGCCAGCACCTGGGGGGGGTTAAATAATTCACCCCTCCACTTT
CDR3aa: CASTWGGLNNSPLHF
j_gene: TRBJ1-6
d_gene: NA
abundance: NA
v_gene: TRBV5-1